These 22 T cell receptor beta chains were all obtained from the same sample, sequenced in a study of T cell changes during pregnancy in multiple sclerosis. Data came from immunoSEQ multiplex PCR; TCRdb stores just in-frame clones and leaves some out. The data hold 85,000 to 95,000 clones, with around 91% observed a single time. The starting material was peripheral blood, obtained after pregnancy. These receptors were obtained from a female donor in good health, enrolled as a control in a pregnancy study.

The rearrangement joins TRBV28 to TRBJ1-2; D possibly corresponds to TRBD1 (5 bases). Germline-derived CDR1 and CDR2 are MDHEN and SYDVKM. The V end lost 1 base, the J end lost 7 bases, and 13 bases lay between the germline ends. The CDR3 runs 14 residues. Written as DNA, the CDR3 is TGTGCCAGCAGTTTATTTAGGGGTTGGACTGGCTACACCTTC. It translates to CASSLFRGWTGYTF.

The CDR3 spells CASSQGGWGEAFF. The CDR3 DNA is TGTGCCAGCAGCCAAGGAGGGTGGGGTGAAGCTTTCTTT. This chain connects TRBV4-2 to TRBJ1-1; no clear D. Trimming stripped 1 base from V and 7 bases from J, with 10 bases between. Per germline, CDR1 LGHNA and CDR2 YNFKEQ. The CDR3 runs to 13 residues.

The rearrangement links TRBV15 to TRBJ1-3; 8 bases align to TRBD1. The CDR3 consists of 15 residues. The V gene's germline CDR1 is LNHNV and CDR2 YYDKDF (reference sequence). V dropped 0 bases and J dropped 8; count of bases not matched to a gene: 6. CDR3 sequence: CATSRDPRGRDTIYF. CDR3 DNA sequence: TGTGCCACCAGCAGAGATCCCAGGGGGCGGGACACCATATATTTT.

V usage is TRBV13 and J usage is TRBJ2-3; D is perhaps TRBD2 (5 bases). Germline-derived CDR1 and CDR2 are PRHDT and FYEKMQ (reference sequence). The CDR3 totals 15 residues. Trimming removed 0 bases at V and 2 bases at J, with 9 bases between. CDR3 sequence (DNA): TGTGCCAGCAGCTTAGGCCGCGGGCCCACAGATACGCAGTATTTT. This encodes CASSLGRGPTDTQYF.

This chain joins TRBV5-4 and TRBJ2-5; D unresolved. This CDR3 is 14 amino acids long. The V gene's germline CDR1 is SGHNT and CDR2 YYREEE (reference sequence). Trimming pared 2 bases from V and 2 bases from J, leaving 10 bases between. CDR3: CASSFQTEQETQYF. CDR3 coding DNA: TGTGCCAGCAGCTTTCAAACAGAGCAAGAGACCCAGTACTTC.

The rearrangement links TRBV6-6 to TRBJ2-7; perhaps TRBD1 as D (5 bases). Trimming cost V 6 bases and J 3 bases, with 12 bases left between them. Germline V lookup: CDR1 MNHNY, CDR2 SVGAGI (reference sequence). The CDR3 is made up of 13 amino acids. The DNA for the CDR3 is TGTGCCAGCAGCTCCGACAGAAGCTACGAGCAGTACTTC. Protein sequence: CASSSDRSYEQYF.

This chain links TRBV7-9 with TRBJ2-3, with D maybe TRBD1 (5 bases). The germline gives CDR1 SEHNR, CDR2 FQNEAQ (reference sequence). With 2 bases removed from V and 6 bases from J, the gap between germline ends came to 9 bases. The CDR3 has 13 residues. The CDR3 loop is CASSLMGLDTQYF. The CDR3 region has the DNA TGTGCCAGCAGCTTAATGGGGCTGGATACGCAGTATTTT.

The CDR3: CASSAGGSKETQYF. The CDR3 DNA reads as TGTGCCAGCAGCGCAGGGGGCTCGAAAGAGACCCAGTACTTC. The J gene is TRBJ2-5, the V gene TRBV11-2; 8 positions agree with TRBD1. This CDR3 is built from 14 residues. V lost 5 bases to trimming and J lost 3 bases; unmatched junction nucleotides: 5. The V gene's germline CDR1 is SGHAT and CDR2 FQNNGV.

The CDR3 nucleotides are TGTGCCAGCAGCTACGGACAGAGCAGCAATCAGCCCCAGCATTTT. As protein: CASSYGQSSNQPQHF. This sequence joins TRBV5-5 and TRBJ1-5; maybe TRBD1 (6 bases). V was clipped by 3 bases and J by 1 base, with 11 bases between them. CDR1 and CDR2 (germline): SGHKS, YYEKEE (reference sequence). The CDR3 loop spans 15 amino acids.

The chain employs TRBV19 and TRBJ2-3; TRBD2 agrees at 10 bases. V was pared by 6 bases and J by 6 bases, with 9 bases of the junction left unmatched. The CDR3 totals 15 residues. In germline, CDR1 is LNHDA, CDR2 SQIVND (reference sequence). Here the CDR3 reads CASRKRGGYPDTQYF. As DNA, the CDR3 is TGTGCCAGTAGGAAGCGGGGGGGGTATCCCGATACGCAGTATTTT.

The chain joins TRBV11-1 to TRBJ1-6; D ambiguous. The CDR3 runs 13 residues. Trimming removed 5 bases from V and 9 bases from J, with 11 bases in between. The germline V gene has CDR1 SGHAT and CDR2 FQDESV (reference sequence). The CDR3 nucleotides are TGTGCCAGCAGCATGCGGCGTGGTTCACCCCTCCACTTT. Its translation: CASSMRRGSPLHF.

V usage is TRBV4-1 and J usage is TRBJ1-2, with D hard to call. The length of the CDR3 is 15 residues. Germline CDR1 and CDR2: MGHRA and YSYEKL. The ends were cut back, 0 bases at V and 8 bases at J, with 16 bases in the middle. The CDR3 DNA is TGCGCCAGCAGCCAAGATCGGGGTAGTCCCCAGGGCTACACCTTC. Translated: CASSQDRGSPQGYTF.

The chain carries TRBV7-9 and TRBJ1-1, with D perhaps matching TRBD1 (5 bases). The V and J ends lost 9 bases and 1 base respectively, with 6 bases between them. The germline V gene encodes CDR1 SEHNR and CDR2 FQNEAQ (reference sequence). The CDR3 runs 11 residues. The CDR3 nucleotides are TGTGCCAGTAGGGGGAACACTGAAGCTTTCTTT. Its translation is CASRGNTEAFF.

CDR3 region: CASSPRDSSTDTQYF. The CDR3 DNA reads as TGTGCCAGCAGCCCAAGGGACAGCTCCACAGATACGCAGTATTTT. The chain couples TRBV9 to TRBJ2-3, with TRBD1 matching 7 bases. The CDR3 length is 15 residues. J gave up 2 bases and V 4 bases, and 7 bases lay outside the gene matches. The germline CDR1 and CDR2 sequences are SGDLS and YYNGEE.

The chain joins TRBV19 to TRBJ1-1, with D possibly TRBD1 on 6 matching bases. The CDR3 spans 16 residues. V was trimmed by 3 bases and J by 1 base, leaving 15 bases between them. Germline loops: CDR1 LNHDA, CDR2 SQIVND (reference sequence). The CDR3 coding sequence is TGTGCCAGTAGTATGATCAGACAGGAAAGGAACACTGAAGCTTTCTTT. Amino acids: CASSMIRQERNTEAFF.

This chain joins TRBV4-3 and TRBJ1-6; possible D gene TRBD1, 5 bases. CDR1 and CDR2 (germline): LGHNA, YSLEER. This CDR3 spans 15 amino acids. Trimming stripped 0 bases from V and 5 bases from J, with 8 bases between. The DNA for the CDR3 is TGCGCCAGCAGCCAAGATACAGGCAATAATTCACCCCTCCACTTT. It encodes CASSQDTGNNSPLHF.

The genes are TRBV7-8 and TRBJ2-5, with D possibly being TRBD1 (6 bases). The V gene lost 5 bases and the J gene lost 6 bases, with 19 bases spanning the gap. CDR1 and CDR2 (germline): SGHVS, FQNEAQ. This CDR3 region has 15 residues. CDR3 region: CASSHRDIGWKTQYF. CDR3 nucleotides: TGTGCCAGCAGCCACCGGGACATCGGCTGGAAGACCCAGTACTTC.

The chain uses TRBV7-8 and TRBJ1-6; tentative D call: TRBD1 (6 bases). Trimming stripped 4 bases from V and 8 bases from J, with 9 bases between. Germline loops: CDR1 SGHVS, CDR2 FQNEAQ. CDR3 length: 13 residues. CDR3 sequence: CASSSKGDSPLHF. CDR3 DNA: TGTGCCAGCAGCTCGAAGGGGGATTCACCCCTCCACTTT.

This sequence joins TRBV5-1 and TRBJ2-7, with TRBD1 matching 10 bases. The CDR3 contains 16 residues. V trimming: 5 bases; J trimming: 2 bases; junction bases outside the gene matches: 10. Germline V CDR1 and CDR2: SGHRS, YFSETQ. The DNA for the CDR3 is TGCGCCAGCAGAGTCATCGCCGGGACAGGGGCCTACGAGCAGTACTTC. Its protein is CASRVIAGTGAYEQYF.

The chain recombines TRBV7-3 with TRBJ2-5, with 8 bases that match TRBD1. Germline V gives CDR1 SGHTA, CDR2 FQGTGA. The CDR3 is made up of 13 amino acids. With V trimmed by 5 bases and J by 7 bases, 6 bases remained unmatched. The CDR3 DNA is TGTGCCAGCAGCCAGGGGGCCGGGGGGACCCAGTACTTC. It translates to CASSQGAGGTQYF.

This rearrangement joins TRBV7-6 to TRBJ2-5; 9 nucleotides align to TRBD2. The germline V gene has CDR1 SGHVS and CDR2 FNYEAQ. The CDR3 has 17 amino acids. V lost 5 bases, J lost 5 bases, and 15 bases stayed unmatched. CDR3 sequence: CASSVSGGAQPLETQYF. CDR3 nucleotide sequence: TGTGCCAGCAGCGTTAGCGGGGGCGCTCAACCCTTGGAGACCCAGTACTTC.

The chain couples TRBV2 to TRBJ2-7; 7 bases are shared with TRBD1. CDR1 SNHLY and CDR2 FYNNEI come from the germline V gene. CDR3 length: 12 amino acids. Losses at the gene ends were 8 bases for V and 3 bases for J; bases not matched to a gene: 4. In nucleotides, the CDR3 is TGTGCCAGCTTTGACAGGGTCTACGAGCAGTACTTC. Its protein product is CASFDRVYEQYF.